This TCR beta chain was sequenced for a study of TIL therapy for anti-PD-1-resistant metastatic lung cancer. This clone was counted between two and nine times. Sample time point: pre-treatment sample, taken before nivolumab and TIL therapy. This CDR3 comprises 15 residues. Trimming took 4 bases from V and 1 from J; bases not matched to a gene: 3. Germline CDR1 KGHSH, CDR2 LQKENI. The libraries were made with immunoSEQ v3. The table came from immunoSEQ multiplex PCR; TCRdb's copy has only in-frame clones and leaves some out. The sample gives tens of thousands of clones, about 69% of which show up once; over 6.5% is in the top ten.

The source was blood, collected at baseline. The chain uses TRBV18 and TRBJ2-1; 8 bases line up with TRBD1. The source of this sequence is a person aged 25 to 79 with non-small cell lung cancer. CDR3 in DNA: TGTGCCAGCTCACGGGGACAGGTATCCTACAATGAGCAGTTCTTC. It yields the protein CASSRGQVSYNEQFF.